Below, 12 T cell receptor beta chains from the same sample are listed, as sequenced in a study of shared clonotypes between healthy human individuals. Only in-frame clones appear in the TCRdb table, and some are missing; sequencing was by immunoSEQ multiplex PCR. The profile shows approximately 1.5 million clones, 98% to 99% of them singletons. Material for sequencing was naive CD4+ T cells sorted from blood. Subset reported: CD45RA+ positively selected. These TCRs come from a man aged 30 to 45 in good health.

J is TRBJ2-1 and V is TRBV7-9; 10 bases are shared with TRBD1. The trim removed 1 base at V and 3 bases at J, leaving 9 bases unmatched. This CDR3 has 18 amino acids. Germline V gene lookup returns CDR1 SEHNR and CDR2 FQNEAQ (reference sequence). The CDR3 spells CASSLGATGGEIYNEQFF. As DNA, the CDR3 is TGTGCCAGCAGCTTAGGGGCGACAGGGGGCGAGATCTACAATGAGCAGTTCTTC.

The genes are TRBV5-1 and TRBJ2-7; 8 bases agree with TRBD2. J lost 6 bases, V lost 0 bases, and 8 bases had no gene match. Looked up from germline, CDR1 is SGHRS and CDR2 is YFSETQ. The CDR3 extends over 15 amino acids. DNA for the CDR3: TGCGCCAGCAGCTTGGAAGGGACTAGTAATGCCGAGCAGTACTTC. It is translated as CASSLEGTSNAEQYF.

This clone showed up just once. This chain connects TRBV29-1 to TRBJ2-7; 7 nucleotides align to TRBD1. CDR3 size: 13 residues. CDR1 SQVTM and CDR2 ANQGSEA come from the germline V gene. Germline trimming cut 6 bases from V and 2 bases from J; bases unmatched to any gene: 7. The CDR3 DNA is TGCAGCGTCGTTGGGGACAGCCCCTACGAGCAGTACTTC. It specifies CSVVGDSPYEQYF.

The rearrangement joins TRBV6-6 to TRBJ2-7; TRBD1 matches at 8 bases. CDR1 and CDR2 from the germline V gene are MNHNY and SVGAGI (reference sequence). V shed 2 bases, J shed 2 bases, and the junction held 8 bases outside the gene matches. The CDR3 spans 16 residues. The CDR3 reads CASSYPIDRGPYEQYF. The CDR3 DNA follows: TGTGCCAGCAGTTACCCCATCGACAGGGGCCCCTACGAGCAGTACTTC.

The genes are TRBV7-9 and TRBJ2-3; D uncertain. Germline CDR1 reads SEHNR; CDR2 reads FQNEAQ (reference sequence). Between the trimmed V and J ends, which lost 5 bases and 8 bases, there was a span of 14 bases. The CDR3 has 13 residues. The CDR3 protein is CASSRSTPGTQYF. The CDR3 region has the DNA TGTGCCAGCAGCCGTTCGACTCCGGGTACGCAGTATTTT. The full variable domain, in which reference TRBV7-9 and TRBJ2-3 provide the parts outside the CDR3, is DTGVSQNPRHKITKRGQNVTFRCDPISEHNRLYWYRQTLGQGPEFLTYFQNEAQLEKSRLLSDRFSAERPKGSFSTLEIQRTEQGDSAMYLCASSRSTPGTQYFGPGTRLTVL.

The chain is built from TRBV15 and TRBJ1-5; the D is unclear. The germline V gene has CDR1 LNHNV and CDR2 YYDKDF (reference sequence). CDR3 length: 12 amino acids. Trimming removed 9 bases at V and 3 bases at J, with 9 bases between. CDR3 sequence reads: CATARDNQPQHF. CDR3 in DNA: TGTGCCACGGCCCGTGACAATCAGCCCCAGCATTTT.

The sample holds one count of this clone. V usage is TRBV18 and J usage is TRBJ2-2; unclear D gene. This CDR3 has 18 residues. In germline, CDR1 is KGHSH, CDR2 LQKENI. V gave up 0 bases and J gave up 9 bases, with 23 bases separating them. The DNA for the CDR3 is TGTGCCAGCTCACCACCGAATCCCCGCGGTCTCGCCACGAGGGAGCTGTTTTTT. This translates into CASSPPNPRGLATRELFF.

In its sample, this clone was seen once. The chain joins TRBV7-3 to TRBJ2-3; 9 bases are a match to TRBD2. After removal of 0 bases from V and 2 bases from J, the junction contained 6 bases not matched to a gene. The CDR3 is 17 amino acids. Germline V CDR1 and CDR2: SGHTA, FQGTGA. CDR3 coding DNA: TGTGCCAGCAGCTTAACGAAAGTAGCGGGGGACACAGATACGCAGTATTTT. Translating gives CASSLTKVAGDTDTQYF.

The chain recombines TRBV6-1 with TRBJ2-1, with 9 bases identical to TRBD1. The CDR3 totals 15 residues. Germline-derived CDR1 and CDR2 are MNHNS and SASEGT. J lost 4 bases, V lost 4 bases, and 5 bases had no gene match. CDR3 in DNA: TGTGCCAGCAGTGCTGGACAGGGGCGGTACAATGAGCAGTTCTTC. This translates into CASSAGQGRYNEQFF.

This clone was seen only a few times. Other nucleotide sequences in the sample specify the same CDR3. The CDR3 here is CASSLTDSSYNEQFF. The CDR3 nucleotides read TGCGCCAGCAGCTTGACGGATAGCTCCTACAATGAGCAGTTCTTC. The chain is built from TRBV5-1 and TRBJ2-1; D remains ambiguous. Germline assignment: CDR1 SGHRS and CDR2 YFSETQ. The CDR3 sequence is 15 residues long. With 1 base removed from V and 0 bases from J, the gap between germline ends came to 8 bases.

The CDR3 DNA sequence: TGTGCCAGCAGTGAGGACCGGTTATCCTACGAGCAGTACTTC. Amino acids: CASSEDRLSYEQYF. This chain uses TRBV2 with TRBJ2-7; D unresolved. Trimming took off 3 bases at V and 1 base at J, with 10 bases between the two ends. The V gene's germline CDR1 is SNHLY and CDR2 FYNNEI. This CDR3 contains 14 residues.

The rearrangement links TRBV10-3 to TRBJ1-5; 9 bases fit TRBD1. This CDR3 is built from 15 residues. V shed 1 base and J 4 bases; nucleotides not matched to a gene: 2. Germline values: CDR1 ENHRY, CDR2 SYGVKD. CDR3 sequence: CAISEWGTGNQPQHF. CDR3 sequence (DNA): TGTGCCATCAGTGAGTGGGGGACAGGGAATCAGCCCCAGCATTTT.